Following are 32 T cell receptor beta chains from one sample sequenced in a study of blood T cell repertoires in COVID-19. Only in-frame clones appear in the TCRdb table, and some are missing; sequencing was by immunoSEQ multiplex PCR. The profile shows 110,000 or so clones, about 83% of them singletons. Sequencing was carried out using peripheral blood. Receptors originate from a man aged 60-69 years with acute or convalescent COVID-19.

This clone was counted only a few times. This rearrangement joins TRBV3-1 (or the pseudogene TRBV3-2) to TRBJ1-1, with TRBD1 matching over 8 bases. V shed 6 bases, J shed 4 bases, and the junction held 7 bases outside the gene matches. CDR1 is LGHDT and CDR2 is YNNKEL in the germline V gene (reference sequence). The CDR3 runs 14 residues. CDR3 sequence: CASSIGQGGTEAFF. In DNA, the CDR3 is TGTGCCAGCAGTATAGGACAGGGCGGCACTGAAGCTTTCTTT.

The rearrangement uses TRBV7-8 and TRBJ2-7; 10 bases match TRBD1. The CDR3 is made up of 14 amino acids. V trimming: 4 bases; J trimming: 3 bases; junction bases outside the gene matches: 3. Per germline, CDR1 SGHVS and CDR2 FQNEAQ. Here the CDR3 DNA reads TGTGCCAGCAGCTACGGACAGGGGGTCTACGAGCAGTACTTC. As protein: CASSYGQGVYEQYF.

This chain links TRBV5-6 with TRBJ1-1; D is ambiguous. V shed 3 bases and J shed 6 bases, with 12 bases lying between them. The CDR3 contains 13 residues. Per the germline V gene, CDR1 is SGHDT and CDR2 is YYEEEE. CDR3 nucleotides: TGTGCCAGCAGCTCGGGGAGGGCCCCTGAAGCTTTCTTT. The encoded protein is CASSSGRAPEAFF. The full variable domain, with the rest looked up from reference TRBV5-6 and TRBJ1-1, is DAGVTQSPTHLIKTRGQQVTLRCSPKSGHDTVSWYQQALGQGPQFIFQYYEEEERQRGNFPDRFSGHQFPNYSSELNVNALLLGDSALYLCASSSGRAPEAFFGQGTRLTVV.

This clone was observed once. V gene TRBV5-1 combines with J gene TRBJ2-7; D might be TRBD2 (5 bases). Germline assignment: CDR1 SGHRS and CDR2 YFSETQ. Between the trimmed V and J ends, which lost 4 bases and 2 bases, there was a span of 16 bases. The CDR3 length is 15 residues. The CDR3 bases are TGCGCCAGCAGCACCTCTCCGGACGGGGCCTACGAGCAGTACTTC. This codes for CASSTSPDGAYEQYF.

The chain joins TRBV12-2 to TRBJ2-1; the listed D gene, TRBD1, was not tested against the DNA. TRBV12-2 is marked as a pseudogene. The CDR3 spans 17 residues. The CDR3 DNA reads TGTGCAAGTCCCCGGAAGGGGGCCGACCCGATATACAATGAGCAGTTCTTC. This translates into CASPRKGADPIYNEQFF.

The chain combines TRBV29-1 with TRBJ2-7, with TRBD1 matching 7 bases. The CDR3 length is 14 residues. Germline values: CDR1 SQVTM, CDR2 ANQGSEA. Trimming removed 5 bases from V and 0 bases from J; junction bases left unmatched: 7. CDR3 region: CSVLGQPSSYEQYF. DNA of the CDR3: TGCAGCGTTCTGGGACAGCCGAGCTCCTACGAGCAGTACTTC.

The genes are TRBV4-3 and TRBJ2-7; no firm D call. This CDR3 is built from 15 residues. V dropped 0 bases and J dropped 3 bases, with 12 bases sitting between them. Germline-derived CDR1 and CDR2 are LGHNA and YSLEER. The DNA for the CDR3 is TGCGCCAGCAGCCAAGATCGGTGGGCCAACTACGAGCAGTACTTC. Amino acids: CASSQDRWANYEQYF.

The sample holds many counts of this clone. The V gene is TRBV29-1, the J gene TRBJ2-7; 10 bases match TRBD1. With V trimmed by 6 bases and J by 0 bases, 5 bases remained unmatched. The germline gives CDR1 SQVTM, CDR2 ANQGSEA. The CDR3 sequence is 14 residues long. CDR3 in amino acids: CSVLDRGHSYEQYF. In DNA form, the CDR3 reads TGCAGCGTCCTTGACAGGGGGCACTCCTACGAGCAGTACTTC.

The chain has TRBV6-5 and TRBJ1-1; 7 positions match TRBD1. Germline V gene lookup returns CDR1 MNHEY and CDR2 SVGAGI. Unmatched junction bases numbered 5, after V lost 5 bases and J lost 8 bases. The CDR3 is made up of 12 amino acids. The CDR3 DNA sequence: TGTGCCAGCAGTCCACGGACAGGCGAAGCTTTCTTT. It translates to CASSPRTGEAFF.

The CDR3 here is CSVDRTSGKWADTQYF. In nucleotides, the CDR3 is TGCAGCGTTGACAGGACTAGCGGGAAATGGGCAGATACGCAGTATTTT. The chain couples TRBV29-1 to TRBJ2-3; 12 nucleotides agree with TRBD2. V trimming: 3 bases; J trimming: 4 bases; junction bases outside the gene matches: 8. CDR3 size: 16 residues. Germline V gene data show CDR1 as SQVTM and CDR2 as ANQGSEA.

The CDR3 nucleotides are TGCGCCAGCAGCCCGACAGGGTTTTGGTCAGATACGCAGTATTTT. Translating gives CASSPTGFWSDTQYF. The rearrangement joins TRBV5-1 to TRBJ2-3; 7 bases agree with TRBD1. CDR3 length equals 15 residues. The trim removed 4 bases at V and 4 bases at J, leaving 9 bases unmatched. Germline loops: CDR1 SGHRS, CDR2 YFSETQ.

V usage is TRBV5-1 and J usage is TRBJ2-1; maybe TRBD2 (6 bases). This CDR3 has 16 residues. Looked up from germline, CDR1 is SGHRS and CDR2 is YFSETQ. Trimming shortened V by 0 bases and J by 6 bases, and 16 bases separated the two germline ends. The CDR3 sequence is CASSLASVDQGNEQFF. The DNA for the CDR3 is TGCGCCAGCAGCTTGGCTAGCGTGGATCAGGGCAATGAGCAGTTCTTC.

The chain couples TRBV12-5 to TRBJ1-2; D is ambiguous. The CDR3 sequence is 12 residues long. Deletions cut 4 bases from V and 8 bases from J, with 11 bases between. Germline CDR1 is LGHNT and CDR2 is FRNRAP. Here the CDR3 DNA reads TGTGCTAGTGGTTATGGACTTTCGGGCTACACCTTC. It is translated as CASGYGLSGYTF. The whole variable domain, filled in from reference TRBV12-5 and TRBJ1-2, reads DARVTQTPRHKVTEMGQEVTMRCQPILGHNTVFWYRQTMMQGLELLAYFRNRAPLDDSGMPKDRFSAEMPDATLATLKIQPSEPRDSAVYFCASGYGLSGYTFGSGTRLTVV.

V usage is TRBV10-3 and J usage is TRBJ2-7, with TRBD2 matching over 9 bases. This CDR3 region has 15 residues. Unmatched junction bases numbered 6, after V lost 3 bases and J lost 3 bases. Germline assignment: CDR1 ENHRY and CDR2 SYGVKD. In DNA form, the CDR3 reads TGTGCCATCAGTGACTATAGCGGGAGTCACTACGAGCAGTACTTC. Protein: CAISDYSGSHYEQYF.

The CDR3: CASSLDGGYYYGYTF. The CDR3 DNA sequence: TGTGCCAGCAGCTTAGACGGCGGGTATTACTATGGCTACACCTTC. The chain couples TRBV7-2 to TRBJ1-2, with D unresolved. Germline lookup yields CDR1 SGHTA and CDR2 FQGNSA. The V and J ends lost 1 base and 3 bases respectively, with 12 bases between them. CDR3 length: 15 amino acids.

The chain links TRBV19 to TRBJ2-1; D perhaps matches TRBD2 (5 bases). Germline-derived CDR1 and CDR2 are LNHDA and SQIVND (reference sequence). Between the trimmed V and J ends, which lost 8 bases and 3 bases, there was a span of 11 bases. The CDR3 runs 13 residues. This CDR3 is CASRRARYNEQFF. The CDR3 DNA follows: TGTGCCAGTCGGCGGGCTCGCTACAATGAGCAGTTCTTC.

This clone was detected only once. The chain is built from TRBV12-3 or TRBV12-4 and TRBJ2-4; TRBD1 might be the D (6 bases). V shed 5 bases and J shed 6 bases, with 8 bases lying between them. The CDR3 totals 12 residues. CDR3 loop: CASSTTGNIQYF. CDR3 sequence (DNA): TGTGCCAGCAGTACGACAGGAAACATTCAGTACTTC.

This clone has more than one count but fewer than ten. The gene calls are TRBV5-1 and TRBJ2-1; 7 bases are shared with TRBD2. CDR1 and CDR2 (germline): SGHRS, YFSETQ. The ends lost 4 bases at V and 6 bases at J; junction bases unmatched: 7. The CDR3 covers 14 residues. The CDR3 sequence: CASSPFGGVNEQFF. The CDR3 DNA reads TGCGCCAGCAGCCCCTTTGGGGGGGTCAATGAGCAGTTCTTC.

This chain links TRBV19 with TRBJ1-5, with D maybe TRBD1 (5 bases). The CDR3 length is 13 residues. Germline CDR1 LNHDA, CDR2 SQIVND (reference sequence). V lost 3 bases to trimming and J lost 5 bases, with 8 bases between them. CDR3 sequence: CASSITGDQPQHF. CDR3 nucleotides: TGTGCCAGTAGTATTACGGGGGATCAGCCCCAGCATTTT. The entire variable domain, with the rest obtained from reference TRBV19 and TRBJ1-5, is as follows: DGGITQSPKYLFRKEGQNVTLSCEQNLNHDAMYWYRQDPGQGLRLIYYSQIVNDFQKGDIAEGYSVSREKKESFPLTVTSAQKNPTAFYLCASSITGDQPQHFGDGTRLSIL.

The chain couples TRBV3-1 (or the pseudogene TRBV3-2) to TRBJ2-7; TRBD2 agrees at 11 bases. This CDR3 region has 15 residues. Germline CDR1 is LGHDT and CDR2 is YNNKEL (reference sequence). V was pared by 6 bases and J by 4 bases, with 8 bases of the junction left unmatched. Here the CDR3 DNA reads TGTGCCAGCAGTAAGGGACTAGCGGATGTGTACGAGCAGTACTTC. Its protein is CASSKGLADVYEQYF.

The genes are TRBV25-1 and TRBJ2-3, with 11 bases identical to TRBD2. Germline CDR1 and CDR2: MGHDK and SYGVNS. The CDR3 has 16 amino acids. After removal of 4 bases from V and 0 bases from J, the junction contained 3 bases not matched to a gene. In nucleotides, the CDR3 is TGTGCCAGCAGTGCAACTAGCGGGAGAAGCACAGATACGCAGTATTTT. Translated: CASSATSGRSTDTQYF.

This clone was seen a single time. V and J are TRBV6-5 and TRBJ2-7; TRBD1 matches at 8 bases. The junction had 10 bases not matched to a gene; V was cut back by 6 bases and J by 3 bases. Germline CDR1 and CDR2: MNHEY and SVGAGI. The CDR3 is made up of 15 amino acids. This CDR3 reads CASRSSDRANYEQYF. The DNA for the CDR3 is TGTGCCAGCAGGAGCTCGGACAGGGCGAACTACGAGCAGTACTTC.

This clone was recorded once. CDR3 nucleotides: TGTGCCAGCAGCTTAGCCCCGGGACTAGCGGGAGGTTCCGAGCAGTACTTC. Amino acid sequence: CASSLAPGLAGGSEQYF. V is TRBV7-2 and J is TRBJ2-7; 15 bases agree with TRBD2. The CDR3 is 17 residues long. The V gene's germline CDR1 is SGHTA and CDR2 FQGNSA. With V trimmed by 0 bases and J by 6 bases, 6 bases remained unmatched.

The V call is TRBV7-6, the J call TRBJ2-5; possible D gene TRBD1, 5 bases. This CDR3 comprises 15 residues. Trimming removed 5 bases at V and 2 bases at J, with 15 bases between. Germline CDR1 SGHVS, CDR2 FNYEAQ. CDR3 DNA: TGTGCCAGCAGCGGCATATATGGACAACAAGAGACCCAGTACTTC. Its translation is CASSGIYGQQETQYF.

The chain joins TRBV7-9 to TRBJ1-1; no reliable D call. The germline CDR1 and CDR2 sequences are SEHNR and FQNEAQ (reference sequence). V was cut by 5 bases and J by 1 base, with 11 bases left in between. The length of the CDR3 is 14 residues. CDR3 in DNA: TGTGCCAGCAGCCTAAGGGAGGGGAACACTGAAGCTTTCTTT. Amino acid sequence: CASSLREGNTEAFF. The full variable domain, its missing parts supplied by reference TRBV7-9 and TRBJ1-1, is DTGVSQNPRHKITKRGQNVTFRCDPISEHNRLYWYRQTLGQGPEFLTYFQNEAQLEKSRLLSDRFSAERPKGSFSTLEIQRTEQGDSAMYLCASSLREGNTEAFFGQGTRLTVV.

The chain links TRBV19 to TRBJ2-7, with 10 nucleotides matching TRBD2. The germline gives CDR1 LNHDA, CDR2 SQIVND (reference sequence). Trimming cost V 4 bases and J 0 bases; bases outside gene matches: 3. This CDR3 comprises 15 residues. CDR3 sequence reads: CASSTGTSASYEQYF. CDR3 in DNA: TGTGCCAGTAGTACCGGGACTAGCGCCTCCTACGAGCAGTACTTC.

The CDR3 region is CASSFVGTSSNEQFF. The DNA of the CDR3 is TGTGCCAGCAGTTTCGTGGGGACTAGTAGCAATGAGCAGTTCTTC. The J gene is TRBJ2-1, the V gene TRBV28; TRBD2 agrees at 8 bases. J was trimmed by 6 bases and V by 3 bases; bases with no gene match: 7. The CDR3 spans 15 residues. Germline CDR1 is MDHEN and CDR2 is SYDVKM.

This rearrangement joins TRBV5-5 to TRBJ2-5; TRBD1 might be the D (6 bases). V lost 2 bases and J 4 bases, leaving 12 bases between the germline ends. The germline gives CDR1 SGHKS, CDR2 YYEKEE (reference sequence). This CDR3 has 14 residues. In DNA form, the CDR3 reads TGTGCCAGCAGCTTAACTACAGGGTTAGAGACCCAGTACTTC. This sequence encodes CASSLTTGLETQYF.

This chain connects TRBV3-1 (or the pseudogene TRBV3-2) to TRBJ2-7, with 9 bases aligning to TRBD2. Germline lookup yields CDR1 LGHDT and CDR2 YNNKEL (reference sequence). This CDR3 contains 14 residues. V was clipped by 4 bases and J by 4 bases; unmatched bases: 5. The CDR3 sequence is CASSRGTSNYEQYF. The CDR3 DNA sequence: TGTGCCAGCAGCCGCGGGACTAGCAATTACGAGCAGTACTTC.

This clone rates as medium-sized. The chain combines TRBV6-2 or TRBV6-3 with TRBJ2-2, with D possibly being TRBD2 (7 bases). Germline V gene lookup returns CDR1 MNHEY and CDR2 SVGEGT. The CDR3 runs to 15 residues. Trimming cost V 4 bases and J 5 bases, with 14 bases left between them. CDR3 protein: CASSWEGVSTGELFF. CDR3 bases: TGTGCCAGCAGTTGGGAGGGGGTTTCGACCGGGGAGCTGTTTTTT.

This sequence joins TRBV18 and TRBJ2-3; tentative D call: TRBD1 (6 bases). Germline V lookup: CDR1 KGHSH, CDR2 LQKENI. The CDR3 is made up of 15 amino acids. The V and J ends lost 3 bases and 5 bases respectively, with 15 bases between them. The CDR3, as DNA: TGTGCCAGCTCACCTACTACAGGGACCAGAGATACGCAGTATTTT. Its translation is CASSPTTGTRDTQYF.

This clone came up once. The chain employs TRBV21-1 and TRBJ2-1; TRBD1 is taken as the D call from the table, unchecked against the DNA. TRBV21-1 is shown as a pseudogene. This CDR3 region has 14 residues. The CDR3 loop is CASSTRRDRVDQFF. The CDR3 DNA reads TGTGCCAGCAGCACCCGTCGCGACAGGGTGGATCAGTTCTTC.